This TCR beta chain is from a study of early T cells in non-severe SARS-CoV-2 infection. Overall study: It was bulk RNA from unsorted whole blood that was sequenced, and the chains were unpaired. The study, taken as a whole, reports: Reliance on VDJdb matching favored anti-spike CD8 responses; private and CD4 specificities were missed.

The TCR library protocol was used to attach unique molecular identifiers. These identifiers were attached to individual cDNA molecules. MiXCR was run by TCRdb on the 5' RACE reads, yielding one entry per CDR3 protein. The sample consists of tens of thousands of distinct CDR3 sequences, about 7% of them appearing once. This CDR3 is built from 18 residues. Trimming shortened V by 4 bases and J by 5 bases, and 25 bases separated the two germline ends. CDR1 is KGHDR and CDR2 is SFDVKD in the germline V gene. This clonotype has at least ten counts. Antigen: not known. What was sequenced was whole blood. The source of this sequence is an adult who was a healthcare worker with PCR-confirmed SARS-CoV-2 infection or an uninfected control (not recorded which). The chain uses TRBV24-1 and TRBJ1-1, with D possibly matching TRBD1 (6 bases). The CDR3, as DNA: TGTGCCACCAGTGACTTGACAAAGGGACACGGGGTTGGTACTGAAGCTTTCTTT. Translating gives CATSDLTKGHGVGTEAFF.